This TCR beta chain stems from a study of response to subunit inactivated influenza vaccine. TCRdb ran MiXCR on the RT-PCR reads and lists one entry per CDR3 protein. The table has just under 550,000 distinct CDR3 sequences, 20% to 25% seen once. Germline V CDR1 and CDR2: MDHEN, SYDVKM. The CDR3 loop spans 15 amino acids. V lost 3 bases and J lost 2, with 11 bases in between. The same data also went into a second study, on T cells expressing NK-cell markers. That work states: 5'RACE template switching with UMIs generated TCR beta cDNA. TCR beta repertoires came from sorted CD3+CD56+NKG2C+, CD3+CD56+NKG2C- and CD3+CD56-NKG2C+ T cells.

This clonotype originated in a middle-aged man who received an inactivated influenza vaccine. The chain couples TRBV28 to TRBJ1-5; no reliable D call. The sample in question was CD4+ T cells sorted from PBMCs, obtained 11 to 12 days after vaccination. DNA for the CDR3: TGTGCCAGCAGTTTTTCGTCATGGGGCAATCAGCCCCAGCATTTT. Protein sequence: CASSFSSWGNQPQHF.